This TCR beta chain is drawn from a study of blood T cells in healthy people across ages. This CDR3 comprises 16 residues. Germline V gene lookup returns CDR1 LGHDT and CDR2 YNNKEL (reference sequence). The junction had 8 bases not matched to a gene; V was cut back by 7 bases and J by 3 bases. This clonotype turned up a few times. Then a second PCR, running about 7 to 11 cycles, was carried out with a sample-barcoded 5' primer and a J-beta primer mix. TCRdb passed the 5' RACE reads through MiXCR, listing each CDR3 protein once. Here the sample spans roughly 1,500,000 distinct CDR3 sequences, about 31% being singletons.

This clonotype originated in a woman aged 30 to 39 in good health. The sample taken for sequencing was blood. The J gene is TRBJ2-7, the V gene TRBV3-1; 14 bases map to TRBD2. The CDR3 DNA reads TGTGCCAGCACCCCAGCTGGGACTAGCGGGGGCTACGAGCAGTACTTC. As protein: CASTPAGTSGGYEQYF.